This T cell receptor beta chain was profiled in a study of PD-1 blockade in classical Hodgkin lymphoma. Each and every patient relapsed after autologous stem cell transplantation, and patients got differing brentuximab vedotin exposure. Patients reached a best response of complete response, partial response or progressive disease. On this clone itself: No antigen is known for it.

The data were produced by immunoSEQ multiplex PCR, yet TCRdb's version contains in-frame clones alone and is incomplete. The sample contains 41,000 or so clones, 76% of which appear only once. Regarding the study as a whole: Similar baseline diversity was found in complete responders and newly diagnosed patients. Patients with an early start, nivolumab under 1 year after ASCT, were excluded. Baseline TCR diversity was reportedly lower in newly diagnosed patients than healthy donors.

The starting material was peripheral blood mononuclear cells (PBMCs), obtained at baseline. This receptor was taken from a human donor with classical Hodgkin lymphoma.

This CDR3 reads CASSTLANYEQYF. The DNA for the CDR3 is TGTGCCAGCAGTACTCTAGCTAACTACGAGCAGTACTTC. V gene TRBV6-6 combines with J gene TRBJ2-7; D may be TRBD2 (5 bases). V dropped 5 bases and J dropped 3 bases, with 11 bases sitting between them. Germline CDR1 is MNHNY and CDR2 is SVGAGI (reference sequence). The CDR3 covers 13 residues.